This T cell receptor beta chain was captured in a study of technical replicates of blood from several donors. Only in-frame clones appear in the TCRdb table, and some are missing; sequencing was by immunoSEQ multiplex PCR. This table has some 83,000 clones, around 94% appearing once. Trimming removed 3 bases at V and 2 bases at J, with 14 bases between. CDR3 length: 16 amino acids. Per germline, CDR1 LNHNV and CDR2 YYDKDF (reference sequence). This clonotype was sampled from a human donor in good health. This chain links TRBV15 with TRBJ1-3, with D perhaps matching TRBD1 (6 bases). The sequencing sample was made of T cells isolated from PBMCs. CDR3 sequence (DNA): TGTGCCACCAGCAGCCTGGGGACATTTGCTGGAAACACCATATATTTT. This sequence encodes CATSSLGTFAGNTIYF.